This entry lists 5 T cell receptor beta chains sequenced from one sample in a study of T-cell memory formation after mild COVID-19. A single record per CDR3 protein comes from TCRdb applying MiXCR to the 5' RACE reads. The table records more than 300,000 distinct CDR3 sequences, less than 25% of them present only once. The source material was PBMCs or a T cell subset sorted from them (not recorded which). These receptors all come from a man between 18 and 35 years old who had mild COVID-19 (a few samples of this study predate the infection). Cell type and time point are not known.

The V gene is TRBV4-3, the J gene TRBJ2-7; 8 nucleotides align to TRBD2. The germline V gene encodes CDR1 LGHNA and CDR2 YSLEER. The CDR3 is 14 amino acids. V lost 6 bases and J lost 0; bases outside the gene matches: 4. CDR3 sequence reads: CASRPGTSSYEQYF. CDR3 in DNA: TGCGCCAGCAGGCCCGGGACTAGCTCCTACGAGCAGTACTTC.

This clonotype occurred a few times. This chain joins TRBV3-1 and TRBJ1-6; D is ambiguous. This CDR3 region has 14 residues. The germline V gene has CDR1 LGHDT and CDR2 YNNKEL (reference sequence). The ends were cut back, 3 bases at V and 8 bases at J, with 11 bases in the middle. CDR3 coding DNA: TGTGCCAGCAGCCAGGGCGGTAGTGATTCACCCCTCCACTTT. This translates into CASSQGGSDSPLHF.

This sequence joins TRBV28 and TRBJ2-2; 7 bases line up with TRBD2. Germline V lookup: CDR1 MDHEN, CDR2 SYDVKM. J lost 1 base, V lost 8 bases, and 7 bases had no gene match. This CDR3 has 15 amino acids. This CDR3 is CASGRGVVNTGELFF. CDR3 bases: TGTGCCAGCGGCCGGGGGGTCGTGAACACCGGGGAGCTGTTTTTT. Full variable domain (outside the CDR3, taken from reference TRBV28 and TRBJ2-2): DVKVTQSSRYLVKRTGEKVFLECVQDMDHENMFWYRQDPGLGLRLIYFSYDVKMKEKGDIPEGYSVSREKKERFSLILESASTNQTSMYLCASGRGVVNTGELFFGEGSRLTVL.

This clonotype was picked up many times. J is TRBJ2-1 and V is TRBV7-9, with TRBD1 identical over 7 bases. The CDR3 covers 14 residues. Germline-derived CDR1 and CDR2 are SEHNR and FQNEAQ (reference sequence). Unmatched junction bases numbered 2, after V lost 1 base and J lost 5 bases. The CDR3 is CASSLGTGDNEQFF. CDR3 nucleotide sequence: TGTGCCAGCAGCTTAGGGACAGGTGACAATGAGCAGTTCTTC.

Written as DNA, the CDR3 is TGTGCCAGCAGTACCCTCCCGGGACAGGTTTCCTACGAGCAGTACTTC. This encodes CASSTLPGQVSYEQYF. The chain employs TRBV6-5 and TRBJ2-7; TRBD1 agrees at 8 bases. The CDR3 has 16 amino acids. From germline, CDR1 is MNHEY and CDR2 SVGAGI. Trimming cost V 5 bases and J 1 base; bases outside gene matches: 10.